Listed here is a single T cell receptor (beta chain). The data were obtained in a study of blood T cell repertoires in COVID-19. Study at large: Spain, Italy and the United States supplied samples that represented acute and convalescent COVID-19. Sample material is recorded as cDNA or gDNA derived from T cells, B-cell-depleted T cells, or PBMCs.

The data were produced by immunoSEQ multiplex PCR, yet TCRdb's version contains in-frame clones alone and is incomplete. Of approximately 210,000 clones in the sample, roughly 84% were seen once. The specimen was peripheral blood. This TCR came from a man aged 40-55 years with active or convalescent COVID-19.

The CDR3 DNA is TGTGCCAGCAGCGGCGGGCGGTATGGCTACACCTTC. Its translation: CASSGGRYGYTF. The chain uses TRBV9 and TRBJ1-2, with D unclear. The CDR3 extends over 12 amino acids. Trimming removed 3 bases at V and 5 bases at J, with 8 bases between. CDR1 SGDLS and CDR2 YYNGEE come from the germline V gene.